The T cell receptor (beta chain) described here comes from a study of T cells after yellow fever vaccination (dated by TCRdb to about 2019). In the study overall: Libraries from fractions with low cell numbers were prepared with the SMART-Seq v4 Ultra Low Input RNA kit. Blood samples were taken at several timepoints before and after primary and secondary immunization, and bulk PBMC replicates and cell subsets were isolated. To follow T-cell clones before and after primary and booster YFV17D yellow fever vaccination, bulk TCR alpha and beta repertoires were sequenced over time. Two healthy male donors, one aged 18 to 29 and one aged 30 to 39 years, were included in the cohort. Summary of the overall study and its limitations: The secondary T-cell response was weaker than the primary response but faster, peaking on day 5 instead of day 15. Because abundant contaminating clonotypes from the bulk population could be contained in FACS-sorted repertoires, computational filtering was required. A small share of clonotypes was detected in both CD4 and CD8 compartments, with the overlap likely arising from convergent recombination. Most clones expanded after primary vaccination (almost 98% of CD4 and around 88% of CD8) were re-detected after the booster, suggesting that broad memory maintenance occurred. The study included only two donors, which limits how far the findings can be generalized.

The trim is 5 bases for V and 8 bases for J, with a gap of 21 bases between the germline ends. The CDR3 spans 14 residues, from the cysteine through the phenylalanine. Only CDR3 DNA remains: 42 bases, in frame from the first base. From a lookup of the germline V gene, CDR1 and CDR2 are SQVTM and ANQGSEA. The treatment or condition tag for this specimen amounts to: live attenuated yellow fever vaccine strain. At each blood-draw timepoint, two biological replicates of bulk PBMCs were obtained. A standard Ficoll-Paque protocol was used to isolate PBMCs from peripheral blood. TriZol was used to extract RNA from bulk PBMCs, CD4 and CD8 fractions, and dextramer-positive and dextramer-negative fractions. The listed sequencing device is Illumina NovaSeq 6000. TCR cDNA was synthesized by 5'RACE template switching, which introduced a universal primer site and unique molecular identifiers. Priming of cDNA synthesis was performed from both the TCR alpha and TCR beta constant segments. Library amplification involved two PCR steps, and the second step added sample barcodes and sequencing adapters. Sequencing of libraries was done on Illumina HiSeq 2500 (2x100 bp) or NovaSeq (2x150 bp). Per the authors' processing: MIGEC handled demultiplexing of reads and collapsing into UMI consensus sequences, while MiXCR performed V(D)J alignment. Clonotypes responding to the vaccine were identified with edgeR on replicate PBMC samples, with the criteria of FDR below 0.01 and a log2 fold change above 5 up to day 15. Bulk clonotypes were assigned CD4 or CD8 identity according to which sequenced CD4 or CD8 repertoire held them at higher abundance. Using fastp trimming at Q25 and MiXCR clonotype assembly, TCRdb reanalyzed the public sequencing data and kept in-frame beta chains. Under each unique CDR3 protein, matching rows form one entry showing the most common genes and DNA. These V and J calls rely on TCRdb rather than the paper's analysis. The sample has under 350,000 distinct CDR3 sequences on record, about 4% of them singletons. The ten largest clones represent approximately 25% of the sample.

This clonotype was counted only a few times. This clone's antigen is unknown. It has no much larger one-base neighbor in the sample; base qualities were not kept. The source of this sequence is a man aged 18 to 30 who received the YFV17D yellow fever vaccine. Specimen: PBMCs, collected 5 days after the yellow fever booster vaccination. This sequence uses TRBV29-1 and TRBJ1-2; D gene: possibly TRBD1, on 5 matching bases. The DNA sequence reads TGCAGCGTTACCCGGGACGGGGGTTTTTGGGGCTACACCTTC. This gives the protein CSVTRDGGFWGYTF.